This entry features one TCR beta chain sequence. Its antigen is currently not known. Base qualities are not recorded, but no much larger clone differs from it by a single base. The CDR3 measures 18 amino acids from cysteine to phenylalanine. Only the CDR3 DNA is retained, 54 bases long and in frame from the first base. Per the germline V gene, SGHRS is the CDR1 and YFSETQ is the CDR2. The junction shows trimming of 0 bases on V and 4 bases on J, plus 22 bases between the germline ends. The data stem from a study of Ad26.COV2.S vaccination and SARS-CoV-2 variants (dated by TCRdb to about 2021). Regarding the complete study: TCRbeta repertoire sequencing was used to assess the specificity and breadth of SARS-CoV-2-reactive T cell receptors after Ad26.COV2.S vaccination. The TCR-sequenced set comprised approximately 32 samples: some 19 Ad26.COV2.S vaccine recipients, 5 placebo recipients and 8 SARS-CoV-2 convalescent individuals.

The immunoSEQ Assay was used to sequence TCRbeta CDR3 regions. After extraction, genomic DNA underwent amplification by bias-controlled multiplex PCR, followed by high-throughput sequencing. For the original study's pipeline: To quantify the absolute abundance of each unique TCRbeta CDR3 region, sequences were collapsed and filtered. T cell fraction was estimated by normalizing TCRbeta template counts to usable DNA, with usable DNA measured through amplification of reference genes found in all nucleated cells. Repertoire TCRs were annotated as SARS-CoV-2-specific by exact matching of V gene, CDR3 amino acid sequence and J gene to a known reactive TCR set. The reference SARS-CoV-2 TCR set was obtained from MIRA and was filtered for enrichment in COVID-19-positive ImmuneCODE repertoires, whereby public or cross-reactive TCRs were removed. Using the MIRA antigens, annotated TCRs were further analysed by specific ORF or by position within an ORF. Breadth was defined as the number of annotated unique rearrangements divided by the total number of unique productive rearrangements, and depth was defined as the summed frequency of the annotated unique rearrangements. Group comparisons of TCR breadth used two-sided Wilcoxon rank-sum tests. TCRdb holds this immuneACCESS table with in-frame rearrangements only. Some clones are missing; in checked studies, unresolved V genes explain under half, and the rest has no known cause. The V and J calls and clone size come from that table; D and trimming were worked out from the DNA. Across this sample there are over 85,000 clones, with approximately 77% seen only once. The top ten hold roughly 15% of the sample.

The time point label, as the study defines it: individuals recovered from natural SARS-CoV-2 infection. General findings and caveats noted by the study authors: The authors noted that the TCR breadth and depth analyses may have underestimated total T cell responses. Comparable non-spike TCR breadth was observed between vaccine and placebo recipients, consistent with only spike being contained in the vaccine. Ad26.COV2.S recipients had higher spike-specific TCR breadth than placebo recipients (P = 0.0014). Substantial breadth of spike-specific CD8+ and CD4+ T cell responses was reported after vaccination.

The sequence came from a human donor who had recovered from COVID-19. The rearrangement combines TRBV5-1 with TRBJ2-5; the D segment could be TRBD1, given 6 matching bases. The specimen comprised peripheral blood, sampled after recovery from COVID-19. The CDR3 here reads CASSLEFRVTGFPETQYF. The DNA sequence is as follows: TGCGCCAGCAGCTTGGAGTTTCGCGTCACAGGGTTCCCAGAGACCCAGTACTTC. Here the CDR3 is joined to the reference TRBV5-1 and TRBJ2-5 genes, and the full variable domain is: KAGVTQTPRYLIKTRGQQVTLSCSPISGHRSVSWYQQTPGQGLQFLFEYFSETQRNKGNFPGRFSGRQFSNSRSEMNVSTLELGDSALYLCASSLEFRVTGFPETQYFGPGTRLLVL.